One and the same sample provided the 30 T cell receptor beta chains below, sequenced in a study of blood T cell repertoires in COVID-19. TCRdb's table, derived via immunoSEQ multiplex PCR, lists solely in-frame clones and lacks some. This sample has about 160,000 clones, with over 75% found just once. Sequenced sample: peripheral blood. These receptors were collected from a man aged 65 to 79 with acute or convalescent COVID-19.

The V and J genes are TRBV10-2 and TRBJ2-1, with 12 bases matching TRBD2. Germline V gene data show CDR1 as WSHSY and CDR2 as SAAADI. The CDR3 spans 16 residues. J lost 6 bases, V lost 3 bases, and 6 bases had no gene match. CDR3 in DNA: TGCGCCAGCAGTGAAATCGGACTAGCGGGGCCCAATGAGCAGTTCTTC. This encodes CASSEIGLAGPNEQFF.

The rearrangement links TRBV7-2 to TRBJ2-1; no reliable D call. The V gene's germline CDR1 is SGHTA and CDR2 FQGNSA. The CDR3 extends over 14 amino acids. V was shortened by 5 bases and J by 8 bases, with 16 bases between the two germline ends. This chain's CDR3 is CASSGGRGSYEQFF. As DNA, the CDR3 is TGTGCCAGCAGCGGCGGAAGAGGTAGTTATGAGCAGTTCTTC.

The chain uses TRBV6-5 and TRBJ1-3, with D uncertain. From germline, CDR1 is MNHEY and CDR2 SVGAGI. The CDR3 spans 15 residues. V lost 1 base, J lost 0 bases, and 7 bases lay in between. The CDR3 loop is CASSYLGGSGNTIYF. In DNA, the CDR3 is TGTGCCAGCAGTTACTTAGGCGGCTCTGGAAACACCATATATTTT.

The chain is built from TRBV25-1 and TRBJ2-7, with 11 bases that match TRBD2. After removal of 3 bases from V and 1 base from J, the junction contained 5 bases not matched to a gene. The CDR3 contains 16 residues. Germline V gene lookup returns CDR1 MGHDK and CDR2 SYGVNS. The CDR3 DNA reads as TGTGCCAGCAGTGAGTTCGGGACTAGCGGTTCCTACGAGCAGTACTTC. Amino acids: CASSEFGTSGSYEQYF.

This clone has at least ten counts. The chain couples TRBV2 to TRBJ2-7, with 8 bases fitting TRBD1. Trimming removed 4 bases from V and 1 base from J; junction bases left unmatched: 0. The CDR3 runs 13 residues. CDR1 SNHLY and CDR2 FYNNEI come from the germline V gene. In nucleotides, the CDR3 is TGTGCCAGCAGTGGGACAGGGTCCTACGAGCAGTACTTC. Translation gives CASSGTGSYEQYF.

This clone was observed a single time. The V and J genes are TRBV9 and TRBJ2-4; tentatively, D is TRBD1 (6 bases). The CDR3 is made up of 15 amino acids. Germline lookup yields CDR1 SGDLS and CDR2 YYNGEE. The germline V and J ends were trimmed by 3 bases and 1 base, with 11 bases remaining between them. The CDR3 DNA is TGTGCCAGCAGCGAGGCAGGGGTTGCCAAAAACATTCAGTACTTC. It specifies CASSEAGVAKNIQYF.

This clone was found many times. This sequence joins TRBV28 and TRBJ2-1; TRBD2 agrees at 11 bases. This CDR3 spans 15 amino acids. CDR1 and CDR2 (germline): MDHEN, SYDVKM. V shed 8 bases, J shed 3 bases, and the junction held 6 bases outside the gene matches. The CDR3 DNA sequence: TGTGCCAGCTTAGGGACTAGCGGTTTCTACAATGAGCAGTTCTTC. Protein sequence: CASLGTSGFYNEQFF. The full variable domain, in which reference TRBV28 and TRBJ2-1 provide the parts outside the CDR3, is DVKVTQSSRYLVKRTGEKVFLECVQDMDHENMFWYRQDPGLGLRLIYFSYDVKMKEKGDIPEGYSVSREKKERFSLILESASTNQTSMYLCASLGTSGFYNEQFFGPGTRLTVL.

V usage is TRBV18 and J usage is TRBJ1-1; D not resolved. V shed 5 bases and J shed 4 bases, with 14 bases lying between them. The CDR3 sequence is 14 residues long. Germline CDR1 KGHSH, CDR2 LQKENI. CDR3 nucleotides: TGTGCCAGCTCAACCGCGACTACTGTCACTGAAGCTTTCTTT. Translated: CASSTATTVTEAFF.

This chain uses TRBV5-1 with TRBJ2-7, with TRBD1 matching over 8 bases. CDR3 length: 14 residues. Germline values: CDR1 SGHRS, CDR2 YFSETQ. V trimming: 4 bases; J trimming: 4 bases; junction bases outside the gene matches: 7. For the CDR3, the DNA is TGCGCCAGCAGCCGGCAGGGGGCAGAATACGAGCAGTACTTC. It encodes CASSRQGAEYEQYF.

The CDR3 sequence: CASRRGNNQPQHF. CDR3 coding DNA: TGTGCCAGCAGACGGGGGAACAATCAGCCCCAGCATTTT. V gene TRBV6-6 combines with J gene TRBJ1-5; D may be TRBD1 (5 bases). The V end lost 6 bases, the J end lost 3 bases, and 9 bases lay between the germline ends. The CDR3 is made up of 13 amino acids. CDR1 is MNHNY, CDR2 SVGAGI, per germline (reference sequence).

The gene calls are TRBV4-1 and TRBJ1-2; D not certain. Trimming cost V 0 bases and J 0 bases, with 11 bases left between them. Germline CDR1 MGHRA, CDR2 YSYEKL. This CDR3 region has 16 residues. CDR3 in amino acids: CASSQDSGLSNYGYTF. The CDR3 DNA follows: TGCGCCAGCAGCCAAGATTCGGGGTTGTCTAACTATGGCTACACCTTC.

The chain recombines TRBV25-1 with TRBJ1-2; TRBD1 matches 7 bases. CDR3 length equals 14 residues. Looked up from germline, CDR1 is MGHDK and CDR2 is SYGVNS. V was pared by 3 bases and J by 4 bases, with 5 bases of the junction left unmatched. The CDR3 bases are TGTGCCAGCAGTGAGGCAGGGGGTCGCTATGGCTACACCTTC. Encoded protein: CASSEAGGRYGYTF.

The chain recombines TRBV5-1 with TRBJ2-3, with 10 bases lining up with TRBD2. Germline V lookup: CDR1 SGHRS, CDR2 YFSETQ. This CDR3 is 19 amino acids long. With 0 bases clipped from V and 7 bases from J, the junction kept 17 bases outside the gene matches. CDR3 nucleotide sequence: TGCGCCAGCAGCTTGGAGCTAGCGGGAGTCGGTTTCTTTACATATACGCAGTATTTT. Its translation: CASSLELAGVGFFTYTQYF. The variable domain in full, with the rest retrieved from reference TRBV5-1 and TRBJ2-3, is KAGVTQTPRYLIKTRGQQVTLSCSPISGHRSVSWYQQTPGQGLQFLFEYFSETQRNKGNFPGRFSGRQFSNSRSEMNVSTLELGDSALYLCASSLELAGVGFFTYTQYFGPGTRLTVL.

This sequence joins TRBV18 and TRBJ1-5; no firm D call. The CDR3 has 16 amino acids. The V and J ends lost 3 bases and 3 bases respectively, with 15 bases between them. Germline CDR1 and CDR2: KGHSH and LQKENI. DNA for the CDR3: TGTGCCAGCTCACCCGAGGTGAGGCGGATCAATCAGCCCCAGCATTTT. This encodes CASSPEVRRINQPQHF.

The chain employs TRBV30 and TRBJ2-2; TRBD2 is a possible D gene (5 bases). This CDR3 is 16 amino acids long. Trimming pared 3 bases from V and 6 bases from J, leaving 20 bases between. Germline V lookup: CDR1 GTSNPN, CDR2 SVGIG (reference sequence). CDR3 nucleotide sequence: TGTGCCTGGAGCGACGCGGGCCCCCGACGGGCCGGGGAGCTGTTTTTT. Translated, it gives CAWSDAGPRRAGELFF.

V usage is TRBV5-4 and J usage is TRBJ2-1; 11 nucleotides align to TRBD1. CDR1 and CDR2 (germline): SGHNT, YYREEE (reference sequence). The ends lost 4 bases at V and 5 bases at J; junction bases unmatched: 2. The CDR3 length is 14 residues. Here the CDR3 DNA reads TGTGCCAGCAGCCGGGGACAGGGGGACAATGAGCAGTTCTTC. It yields the protein CASSRGQGDNEQFF.

This chain uses TRBV12-3 or TRBV12-4 with TRBJ1-2, with no clear D. V lost 4 bases, J lost 6 bases, and 6 bases lay in between. This CDR3 comprises 11 residues. As DNA, the CDR3 is TGTGCCAGCAGTTCCCGTCATGGCTACACCTTC. It specifies CASSSRHGYTF.

This chain joins TRBV5-1 and TRBJ2-7, with 8 bases lining up with TRBD1. The CDR3 consists of 14 residues. V was clipped by 4 bases and J by 0 bases; unmatched bases: 3. Germline values: CDR1 SGHRS, CDR2 YFSETQ. The CDR3 DNA reads as TGCGCCAGCAGCGGGCAGGGGGCCTCCTACGAGCAGTACTTC. Translation gives CASSGQGASYEQYF.

The chain couples TRBV3-1 (or the pseudogene TRBV3-2) to TRBJ2-2; the D is unclear. The V gene's germline CDR1 is LGHDT and CDR2 YNNKEL (reference sequence). CDR3 size: 12 residues. Trimming took 4 bases from V and 6 from J, leaving 6 bases between them. The DNA of the CDR3 is TGTGCCAGCAGCCCGAGGCCCGGGGAGCTGTTTTTT. It yields the protein CASSPRPGELFF.

This clone turned up a few times. The rearrangement uses TRBV16 and TRBJ1-1; tentative D call: TRBD1 (5 bases). The CDR3 runs 12 residues. V gave up 4 bases and J gave up 11 bases, with 14 bases separating them. Germline-derived CDR1 and CDR2 are KGHSY and FQNENV. As DNA, the CDR3 is TGTGCCAGCAGCCCCCAGTCGCGGGGCGCTTTCTTT. This sequence encodes CASSPQSRGAFF.

This chain links TRBV5-6 with TRBJ1-1; no clear D. Trimming pared 5 bases from V and 1 base from J, leaving 18 bases between. This CDR3 comprises 16 residues. The germline gives CDR1 SGHDT, CDR2 YYEEEE. The CDR3 nucleotides are TGTGCCAGCAGATTTGGGTACATAGGGAGGAACACTGAAGCTTTCTTT. Protein: CASRFGYIGRNTEAFF.

This chain joins TRBV19 and TRBJ2-7, with D perhaps matching TRBD2 (5 bases). The germline CDR1 and CDR2 sequences are LNHDA and SQIVND (reference sequence). The CDR3 length is 15 residues. V lost 4 bases and J lost 6, with 19 bases in between. CDR3 amino acids: CASSTLRSGAVEQYF. CDR3 nucleotides: TGTGCCAGTAGTACCTTGCGGTCAGGAGCGGTCGAGCAGTACTTC.

The chain joins TRBV13 to TRBJ1-3, with D perhaps TRBD1 (6 bases). The CDR3 runs to 18 residues. Germline V gene data show CDR1 as PRHDT and CDR2 as FYEKMQ (reference sequence). Trimming removed 1 base from V and 2 bases from J, with 18 bases in between. CDR3 DNA sequence: TGTGCCAGCAGCTTAGTACACAAGGTGGGACAAGCTGGAAACACCATATATTTT. Its translation: CASSLVHKVGQAGNTIYF.

The chain uses TRBV4-2 and TRBJ2-5; 11 bases line up with TRBD2. The CDR3 has 19 residues. The V gene's germline CDR1 is LGHNA and CDR2 YNFKEQ. Trimming cost V 0 bases and J 1 base; bases outside gene matches: 10. CDR3 residues: CASSQDGGGTSGFQETQYF. CDR3 in DNA: TGTGCCAGCAGCCAAGATGGGGGAGGGACTAGCGGTTTCCAAGAGACCCAGTACTTC.

The chain combines TRBV19 with TRBJ2-1, with 13 bases that match TRBD2. V lost 0 bases and J lost 9; bases outside the gene matches: 8. The CDR3 contains 17 residues. Germline values: CDR1 LNHDA, CDR2 SQIVND (reference sequence). The CDR3 sequence is CASSIETSGRSLREQFF. The CDR3 DNA reads TGTGCCAGTAGTATAGAGACTAGCGGGAGGTCTCTGCGTGAGCAGTTCTTC.

The chain combines TRBV18 with TRBJ2-7, with D unresolved. This CDR3 region has 13 residues. Germline values: CDR1 KGHSH, CDR2 LQKENI. The V end was cut by 2 bases, the J end by 0 bases, with 5 bases between. The CDR3: CASSPYNSYEQYF. As DNA, the CDR3 is TGTGCCAGCTCACCATACAACTCCTACGAGCAGTACTTC.

The V call is TRBV5-6, the J call TRBJ1-5; D gene uncertain. Germline V lookup: CDR1 SGHDT, CDR2 YYEEEE. The CDR3 runs to 16 residues. Trimming cost V 0 bases and J 0 bases, with 10 bases left between them. CDR3 bases: TGTGCCAGCAGCTTGGCCCTAAGCGGTAGCAATCAGCCCCAGCATTTT. Translating it yields CASSLALSGSNQPQHF.

This clone was seen only a few times. The gene calls are TRBV7-3 and TRBJ2-2, with 8 positions matching TRBD2. The CDR3 is made up of 18 amino acids. In germline, CDR1 is SGHTA, CDR2 FQGTGA. J lost 3 bases, V lost 4 bases, and 13 bases had no gene match. CDR3 in amino acids: CASSSRPGRAEHTGELFF. The CDR3 nucleotides read TGTGCCAGCAGCTCCCGGCCCGGGAGGGCCGAGCACACCGGGGAGCTGTTTTTT.

The chain joins TRBV12-3 or TRBV12-4 to TRBJ1-6; D uncertain. The CDR3 has 13 residues. V was shortened by 7 bases and J by 7 bases, with 11 bases between the two germline ends. CDR3 region: CASNRGRNSPLHF. The CDR3 DNA sequence: TGTGCCAGCAATAGAGGTAGAAATTCACCCCTCCACTTT.

The chain combines TRBV10-3 with TRBJ2-1; D is unresolved. Trimming removed 4 bases from V and 0 bases from J, with 13 bases in between. Germline CDR1 ENHRY, CDR2 SYGVKD. This CDR3 spans 16 amino acids. CDR3: CAISGAAPSSYNEQFF. In nucleotides, the CDR3 is TGTGCCATCAGTGGGGCCGCCCCGAGCTCCTACAATGAGCAGTTCTTC.